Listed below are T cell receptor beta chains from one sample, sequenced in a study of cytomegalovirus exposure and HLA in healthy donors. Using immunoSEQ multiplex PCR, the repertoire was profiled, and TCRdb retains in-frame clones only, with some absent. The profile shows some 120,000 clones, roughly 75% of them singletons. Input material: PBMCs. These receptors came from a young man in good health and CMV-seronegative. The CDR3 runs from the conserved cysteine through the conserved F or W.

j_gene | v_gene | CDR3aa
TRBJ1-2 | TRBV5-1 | CASSWGGHDLTSNYGYTF
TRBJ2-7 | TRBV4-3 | CASSSRGSIEQYF
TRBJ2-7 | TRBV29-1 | CSVWDTTYEQYF
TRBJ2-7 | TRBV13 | CASSFGTGESEQYF
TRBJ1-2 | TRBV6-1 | CASREISLHGYTF
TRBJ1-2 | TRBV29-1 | CSVVGRESGYTF
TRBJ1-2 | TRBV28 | CASHRREGGRGYTF
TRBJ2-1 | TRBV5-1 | CASSLGGGGLNEQFF
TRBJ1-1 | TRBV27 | CASSSAARSPEAFF
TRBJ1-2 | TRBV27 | CASSFEGTNQASGYTF